These 27 T cell receptor beta chains were all obtained from the same sample, sequenced in a study of T cell responses to AZD1222 COVID-19 vaccine (dated by TCRdb to about 2021). Library preparation employed the immunoSEQ multiplex PCR assay. As stored in TCRdb, this immuneACCESS dataset retains in-frame rearrangements with V and J assigned. A fraction of the clones does not appear; measured against another copy, unresolved V genes explain less than half of the discrepancy, and the remainder lacks a known reason. This sample gives 100,000 to 150,000 clones in total; about 92% of them show up just once. Approximately 5% of the sample is held by the ten biggest clonotypes. The time point label of this sample denotes: about 28 days (+/-7) after the second vaccine dose. Here the sequenced sample was peripheral blood, taken 28 days after the second AZD1222 dose. All receptors derive from an adult who received the AZD1222 COVID-19 vaccine.

This chain connects TRBV18 to TRBJ1-1; no firm D call. V lost 6 bases and J lost 1, with 15 bases in between. The germline V gene has CDR1 KGHSH and CDR2 LQKENI. The CDR3 is 15 residues long. In nucleotides, the CDR3 is TGTGCCAGCTCTCGGGCAACCCCATCGAACACTGAAGCTTTCTTT. Translating gives CASSRATPSNTEAFF.

The chain carries TRBV4-1 and TRBJ2-3; TRBD2 aligns across 16 bases. CDR1 is MGHRA and CDR2 is YSYEKL in the germline V gene. The CDR3 spans 22 residues. The junction had 20 bases not matched to a gene; V was cut back by 3 bases and J by 5 bases. CDR3 DNA sequence: TGCGCCAGCAGCCACCCCACACCGGGACTAGCGGGGGGGCAGGTAGGCATAGATACGCAGTATTTT. Its protein is CASSHPTPGLAGGQVGIDTQYF.

V and J are TRBV6-2 or TRBV6-3 and TRBJ1-1, with D uncertain. Germline V lookup: CDR1 MNHEY, CDR2 SVGEGT. The CDR3 is 14 amino acids. Deletions cut 2 bases from V and 7 bases from J, with 14 bases between. CDR3 sequence reads: CASSYGSAFGEAFF. The CDR3 bases are TGTGCCAGCAGTTACGGTTCAGCATTCGGTGAAGCTTTCTTT.

The chain uses TRBV5-1 and TRBJ2-1; 9 bases fit TRBD2. Losses at the gene ends were 3 bases for V and 0 bases for J; bases not matched to a gene: 1. The CDR3 extends over 15 amino acids. Germline loops: CDR1 SGHRS, CDR2 YFSETQ. The CDR3 DNA follows: TGCGCCAGCAGCTCGACTAGCGGCTCCTACAATGAGCAGTTCTTC. Encoded protein: CASSSTSGSYNEQFF.

The V call is TRBV18, the J call TRBJ2-6; TRBD1 is a possible D gene (6 bases). The CDR3 runs 15 residues. Germline CDR1 is KGHSH and CDR2 is LQKENI. With 8 bases removed from V and 0 bases from J, the gap between germline ends came to 11 bases. CDR3 nucleotide sequence: TGTGCCAGCCCCGGACAGACCTCTGGGGCCAACGTCCTGACTTTC. Amino acid sequence: CASPGQTSGANVLTF.

This chain links TRBV29-1 with TRBJ1-2; D ambiguous. Germline V gives CDR1 SQVTM, CDR2 ANQGSEA. V lost 4 bases to trimming and J lost 7 bases, with 13 bases between them. This CDR3 is 12 amino acids long. The CDR3 sequence is CSVGVGIGGYTF. The CDR3 bases are TGCAGCGTTGGTGTGGGCATTGGTGGCTACACCTTC.

The CDR3: CASSPLGGLYEQYF. The CDR3 DNA reads TGCGCCAGCAGCCCACTCGGTGGGCTTTACGAGCAGTACTTC. This chain joins TRBV5-1 and TRBJ2-7; D is undetermined. The germline V gene has CDR1 SGHRS and CDR2 YFSETQ. This CDR3 contains 14 residues. Trimming shortened V by 4 bases and J by 4 bases, and 15 bases separated the two germline ends.

The chain carries TRBV6-1 and TRBJ1-2, with 7 nucleotides matching TRBD1. The CDR3 totals 15 residues. The V segment lost 5 bases and the J segment 7 bases; nucleotides outside the gene matches: 13. Germline values: CDR1 MNHNS, CDR2 SASEGT. The CDR3 region has the DNA TGTGCCAGCAGTTCCCTTTCAGGGGGTCTCGGTGGCTACACCTTC. Protein sequence: CASSSLSGGLGGYTF.

The chain couples TRBV7-6 to TRBJ2-7; 12 bases agree with TRBD2. There are 17 residues in the CDR3. Germline V CDR1 and CDR2: SGHVS, FNYEAQ. The ends lost 1 base at V and 0 bases at J; junction bases unmatched: 4. CDR3 coding DNA: TGTGCCAGCAGCTTAGGGACTAGCGGGGTAAGCTCCTACGAGCAGTACTTC. Its protein product is CASSLGTSGVSSYEQYF.

The CDR3 spells CASSPHIGSNQPQHF. CDR3 DNA: TGTGCCAGCAGCCCTCACATCGGGAGCAATCAGCCCCAGCATTTT. V is TRBV5-8 and J is TRBJ1-5; D remains unclear. Looked up from germline, CDR1 is SGHTS and CDR2 is YDEGEE. The germline V and J ends were trimmed by 4 bases and 1 base, with 12 bases remaining between them. CDR3 length: 15 amino acids.

The chain uses TRBV3-1 (or the pseudogene TRBV3-2) and TRBJ2-1; 13 nucleotides align to TRBD2. Germline CDR1 LGHDT, CDR2 YNNKEL (reference sequence). The ends lost 4 bases at V and 15 bases at J; junction bases unmatched: 9. CDR3 length equals 14 residues. This chain's CDR3 is CASSRLAGGHPAFF. DNA of the CDR3: TGTGCCAGCAGCCGACTAGCGGGAGGCCACCCGGCGTTCTTC.

The V gene is TRBV20-1, the J gene TRBJ1-2; D is ambiguous. V dropped 6 bases and J dropped 0 bases, with 5 bases sitting between them. This CDR3 is built from 11 residues. Germline CDR1 DFQATT, CDR2 SNEGSKA (reference sequence). For the CDR3, the DNA is TGCAGTGCCATTACTAACTATGGCTACACCTTC. Its translation is CSAITNYGYTF.

The chain uses TRBV6-2 or TRBV6-3 and TRBJ1-2; 8 nucleotides align to TRBD1. Germline lookup yields CDR1 MNHEY and CDR2 SVGEGT. J gave up 2 bases and V 5 bases, and 7 bases lay outside the gene matches. The CDR3 totals 15 residues. CDR3 protein: CASSPGQGGNYGYTF. CDR3 bases: TGTGCCAGCAGTCCCGGACAGGGAGGGAACTATGGCTACACCTTC.

This rearrangement joins TRBV4-2 to TRBJ2-2, with 8 bases fitting TRBD2. Per the germline V gene, CDR1 is LGHNA and CDR2 is YNFKEQ. This CDR3 contains 16 residues. Unmatched junction bases numbered 4, after V lost 3 bases and J lost 1 base. The CDR3 region has the DNA TGTGCCAGCAGCCATGGAAGCGGGGGGAACACCGGGGAGCTGTTTTTT. Translation: CASSHGSGGNTGELFF.

This clone was detected only once. This chain connects TRBV18 to TRBJ2-1; 10 bases match TRBD2. CDR1 is KGHSH, CDR2 LQKENI, per germline. There are 13 residues in the CDR3. V shed 3 bases, J shed 10 bases, and the junction held 3 bases outside the gene matches. The CDR3 DNA reads as TGTGCCAGCTCACCGGGACTAGCGAACGAGCAGTTCTTC. The encoded protein is CASSPGLANEQFF.

The chain couples TRBV9 to TRBJ2-5, with unresolved D. V was pared by 3 bases and J by 0 bases, with 12 bases between. Germline values: CDR1 SGDLS, CDR2 YYNGEE. The CDR3 is made up of 15 amino acids. CDR3 nucleotides: TGTGCCAGCAGCGACCCCGAGCGCGACCAAGAGACCCAGTACTTC. Translated: CASSDPERDQETQYF.

The chain is built from TRBV10-2 and TRBJ1-5, with TRBD1 matching over 9 bases. CDR1 and CDR2 (germline): WSHSY, SAAADI. V shed 5 bases and J 7 bases; nucleotides not matched to a gene: 6. This CDR3 comprises 14 residues. CDR3 nucleotides: TGCGCCAGCAGTCGGGGACAGGGACCCCAGCCCCAGCATTTT. Translation gives CASSRGQGPQPQHF.

The sample holds one count of this clone. This chain uses TRBV19 with TRBJ1-1; possibly TRBD1 for D (5 bases). The CDR3 length is 13 residues. Germline CDR1 reads LNHDA; CDR2 reads SQIVND (reference sequence). Trimming shortened V by 1 base and J by 3 bases, and 6 bases separated the two germline ends. This CDR3 reads CASSIGGDTEAFF. DNA for the CDR3: TGTGCCAGTAGTATAGGAGGGGACACTGAAGCTTTCTTT.

In its sample, this clone was seen once. This chain connects TRBV10-3 to TRBJ1-1; unclear D gene. Per germline, CDR1 ENHRY and CDR2 SYGVKD. V was clipped by 0 bases and J by 0 bases, with 2 bases between them. This CDR3 comprises 13 residues. CDR3 DNA sequence: TGTGCCATCAGTGAGTCGCTGAACACTGAAGCTTTCTTT. Encoded protein: CAISESLNTEAFF.

This clone was picked up one time. The chain has TRBV5-4 and TRBJ1-6; 10 positions match TRBD1. CDR3 size: 15 residues. The trim removed 6 bases at V and 9 bases at J, leaving 9 bases unmatched. Germline-derived CDR1 and CDR2 are SGHNT and YYREEE (reference sequence). For the CDR3, the DNA is TGTGCCAGCATCCTTGAGGACAGGGGGAGTTCACCCCTCCACTTT. This sequence encodes CASILEDRGSSPLHF.

V usage is TRBV20-1 and J usage is TRBJ1-3; D gene ambiguous. V was pared by 5 bases and J by 1 base, with 3 bases between. Germline CDR1 DFQATT, CDR2 SNEGSKA (reference sequence). CDR3 length: 11 residues. As DNA, the CDR3 is TGCAGTGCTGCATCTGGAAACACCATATATTTT. Its protein is CSAASGNTIYF.

This clone appeared once. The rearrangement joins TRBV18 to TRBJ2-1; D gene ambiguous. CDR1 and CDR2 (germline): KGHSH, LQKENI. Trimming left V 2 bases short and J 6 bases short, with 5 bases between. The CDR3 is 12 residues long. In DNA, the CDR3 is TGTGCCAGCTCACCATGGGGCAATGAGCAGTTCTTC. It translates to CASSPWGNEQFF. Full variable domain (remainder filled in from reference TRBV18 and TRBJ2-1): NAGVMQNPRHLVRRRGQEARLRCSPMKGHSHVYWYRQLPEEGLKFMVYLQKENIIDESGMPKERFSAEFPKEGPSILRIQQVVRGDSAAYFCASSPWGNEQFFGPGTRLTVL.

The CDR3 nucleotides read TGTGCCAGCAGTTACCCCGGACAGGGATCGGGCGGCTACACCTTC. Residues: CASSYPGQGSGGYTF. The chain links TRBV6-2 or TRBV6-3 to TRBJ1-2; 8 positions agree with TRBD1. Looked up from germline, CDR1 is MNHEY and CDR2 is SVGEGT. The CDR3 length is 15 residues. The V segment lost 2 bases and the J segment 8 bases; nucleotides outside the gene matches: 10.

The rearrangement links TRBV3-1 (or the pseudogene TRBV3-2) to TRBJ2-5, with D possibly called TRBD1 or TRBD2 (5 bases each). V was cut by 4 bases and J by 5 bases, with 8 bases left in between. This CDR3 is built from 12 residues. Germline-derived CDR1 and CDR2 are LGHDT and YNNKEL (reference sequence). CDR3 nucleotide sequence: TGTGCCAGCAGCCGTTGGGGGGAGACCCAGTACTTC. It codes for CASSRWGETQYF.

V and J are TRBV12-3 or TRBV12-4 and TRBJ1-1; D perhaps matches TRBD1 (5 bases). V dropped 4 bases and J dropped 4 bases, with 7 bases sitting between them. CDR3 length equals 12 residues. CDR3 bases: TGTGCCAGCAGTTGGACATTCACTGAAGCTTTCTTT. Protein: CASSWTFTEAFF.

This clone appeared a single time. V is TRBV5-6 and J is TRBJ2-5; TRBD1 agrees at 11 bases. CDR1 is SGHDT, CDR2 YYEEEE, per germline. CDR3 length equals 14 residues. J lost 5 bases, V lost 4 bases, and 4 bases had no gene match. The CDR3 is CASSLGTGGETQYF. CDR3 DNA sequence: TGTGCCAGCAGCCTGGGGACAGGGGGTGAGACCCAGTACTTC.

This clone was found a few times. The rearrangement joins TRBV6-5 to TRBJ1-1; D is possibly TRBD1 (6 bases). The germline CDR1 and CDR2 sequences are MNHEY and SVGAGI. This CDR3 contains 15 residues. The V end was cut by 2 bases, the J end by 3 bases, with 13 bases between. CDR3 region: CASSYEGGTYTEAFF. CDR3 DNA sequence: TGTGCCAGCAGTTACGAGGGGGGGACGTACACTGAAGCTTTCTTT.